This paragraph covers one T cell receptor (beta chain) sequence. This CDR3 has 19 amino acids. V lost 0 bases and J lost 1, with 22 bases in between. Germline V gives CDR1 SGHRS, CDR2 YFSETQ. The data derive from a study of T cell changes during pregnancy in multiple sclerosis. Using immunoSEQ multiplex PCR, the repertoire was profiled, and TCRdb retains in-frame clones only, with some absent. The sample shows 100,000 or so clones, roughly 92% of them seen only once. V is TRBV5-1 and J is TRBJ1-1; possible D gene TRBD1, 6 bases. The clonotype comes from a female donor with multiple sclerosis, enrolled in a pregnancy study. The specimen comprised peripheral blood, sampled after pregnancy. CDR3 sequence: CASSLEAGGRGSRNTEAFF. The CDR3 DNA is TGCGCCAGCAGCTTGGAAGCCGGCGGCAGGGGAAGTCGGAACACTGAAGCTTTCTTT. The entire variable domain, with the rest obtained from reference TRBV5-1 and TRBJ1-1, is as follows: KAGVTQTPRYLIKTRGQQVTLSCSPISGHRSVSWYQQTPGQGLQFLFEYFSETQRNKGNFPGRFSGRQFSNSRSEMNVSTLELGDSALYLCASSLEAGGRGSRNTEAFFGQGTRLTVV.